This is a list of T cell receptor beta chains from one sample in a study of blood T cell repertoires in COVID-19. Only in-frame clones appear in the TCRdb table, and some are missing; sequencing was by immunoSEQ multiplex PCR. In the table there are almost 200,000 clones, roughly 90% of which are singletons. Sequenced material: PBMCs or T cells enriched from blood (not recorded which). These receptors came from a woman aged 18 to 35 who had recovered from COVID-19. CDR3s include the opening cysteine and the closing phenylalanine or tryptophan. D genes are given only for firm matches. The size field is filled for only some rows; it gives once, few, many or a size class.

J gene | clone size | V gene | D gene | CDR3 protein | CDR3 DNA
TRBJ2-2 | NA | TRBV7-9 | TRBD1 | CASSLGRTGNTGELFF | TGTGCCAGCAGCTTAGGGCGGACAGGGAACACCGGGGAGCTGTTTTTT
TRBJ2-7 | NA | TRBV5-4 | TRBD1 | CASSQTGGYEQYF | TGTGCCAGCAGCCAAACAGGGGGCTACGAGCAGTACTTC
TRBJ1-3 | NA | TRBV5-4 | NA | CASSLMGGSGNTIYF | TGTGCCAGCAGCTTGATGGGGGGCTCTGGAAACACCATATATTTT
TRBJ1-6 | NA | TRBV10-2 | TRBD1 | CASSAYSTGVNSPLHF | TGCGCCAGCAGTGCCTATTCGACAGGGGTGAATTCACCCCTCCACTTT
TRBJ2-3 | NA | TRBV4-1 | NA | CASSPRDLPPDTQYF | TGCGCCAGCAGCCCGCGGGATTTGCCACCAGATACGCAGTATTTT
TRBJ1-1 | NA | TRBV6-5 | TRBD1 | CASSYSTGVDTEAFF | TGTGCCAGCAGTTACTCGACAGGGGTGGACACTGAAGCTTTCTTT
TRBJ2-2 | NA | TRBV3-1/TRBV3-2 | NA | CASSQGSRLTGELFF | TGTGCCAGCAGCCAAGGTTCGCGTCTCACCGGGGAGCTGTTTTTT
TRBJ2-1 | NA | TRBV13 | NA | CASSLGGAYEQFF | TGTGCCAGCAGCTTAGGGGGGGCCTATGAGCAGTTCTTC
TRBJ1-2 | NA | TRBV12-3/TRBV12-4 | NA | CASRYRVTDGYTF | TGTGCCAGCAGGTACAGGGTTACTGATGGCTACACCTTC
TRBJ2-3 | NA | TRBV29-1 | NA | CSVAFSVKLTDTQYF | TGCAGCGTTGCCTTCTCGGTCAAGCTCACAGATACGCAGTATTTT
TRBJ2-7 | NA | TRBV11-2 | TRBD1 | CASVFSTGAPYEQYF | TGTGCCAGCGTATTTTCGACAGGGGCGCCCTACGAGCAGTACTTC
TRBJ2-7 | NA | TRBV6-1 | TRBD1 | CASSEAGTGAHEQYF | TGTGCCAGCAGTGAAGCTGGGACAGGGGCCCACGAGCAGTACTTC
TRBJ2-3 | NA | TRBV24-1 | TRBD1 | CATSVGSGTASDTQYF | TGTGCCACCAGTGTCGGATCCGGGACAGCCTCAGATACGCAGTATTTT
TRBJ2-3 | NA | TRBV10-2 | NA | CASSDRGGATDTQYF | TGCGCCAGCAGTGATAGGGGGGGGGCCACAGATACGCAGTATTTT
TRBJ1-2 | NA | TRBV28 | NA | CASSLTVVGYTF | TGTGCCAGCAGTTTAACAGTGGTAGGCTACACCTTC
TRBJ2-5 | NA | TRBV6-5 | TRBD1 | CASSPWTGVTETQYF | TGTGCCAGCAGTCCTTGGACAGGGGTCACGGAGACCCAGTACTTC
TRBJ2-2 | NA | TRBV29-1 | TRBD2 | CSVRTSGAPGGGELFF | TGCAGCGTTCGGACTAGCGGGGCCCCTGGGGGCGGGGAGCTGTTTTTT
TRBJ1-2 | NA | TRBV2 | NA | CASSEFDIYGYTF | TGTGCCAGCAGTGAATTTGACATCTATGGCTACACCTTC
TRBJ2-4 | NA | TRBV20-1 | NA | CSASKGNIQYF | TGCAGTGCTAGTAAGGGGAACATTCAGTACTTC
TRBJ2-1 | NA | TRBV7-2 | NA | CASSPNPGAYNEQFF | TGTGCCAGCAGCCCCAACCCAGGGGCCTACAATGAGCAGTTCTTC
TRBJ2-2 | once | TRBV12-3/TRBV12-4 | NA | CASSSLPGELFF | TGTGCCAGCAGTTCCCTTCCCGGGGAGCTGTTTTTT
TRBJ1-4 | NA | TRBV5-1 | TRBD1 | CASSGKGAPQEKLFF | TGCGCCAGCAGCGGCAAGGGGGCGCCTCAAGAAAAACTGTTTTTT
TRBJ2-5 | NA | TRBV5-1 | TRBD2 | CARTLGASGGVQETQYF | TGCGCCCGCACCCTGGGGGCTAGCGGGGGGGTTCAAGAGACCCAGTACTTC
TRBJ1-6 | NA | TRBV6-1 | NA | CASSSELSYNSPLHF | TGTGCCAGCAGTTCTGAGCTCTCCTATAATTCACCCCTCCACTTT
TRBJ1-6 | NA | TRBV30 | TRBD1 | CAWSLGQGNSPLHF | TGTGCCTGGAGTCTCGGACAGGGAAATTCACCCCTCCACTTT
TRBJ1-5 | NA | TRBV5-5 | TRBD1 | CASSLTGTQPQHF | TGTGCCAGCAGTTTGACAGGGACTCAGCCCCAGCATTTT
TRBJ1-1 | NA | TRBV19 | NA | CATSLGGNTEAFF | TGTGCCACCTCCCTAGGGGGGAACACTGAAGCTTTCTTT
TRBJ1-2 | NA | TRBV2 | NA | CASSGRTVNYGYTF | TGTGCCAGCAGTGGACGGACAGTAAACTATGGCTACACCTTC
TRBJ2-2 | once | TRBV3-1/TRBV3-2 | NA | CASSPLGKNTGELFF | TGTGCCAGCAGCCCACTAGGGAAGAACACCGGGGAGCTGTTTTTT
TRBJ1-1 | NA | TRBV7-9 | NA | CASSLRRRQENTEAFF | TGTGCCAGCAGCTTACGCCGAAGACAGGAGAACACTGAAGCTTTCTTT
TRBJ1-2 | NA | TRBV6-2/TRBV6-3 | TRBD1 | CASSYLRQGQVNYGYTF | TGTGCCAGCAGTTACTTGCGTCAGGGACAGGTTAACTATGGCTACACCTTC
TRBJ2-2 | NA | TRBV5-4 | TRBD1 | CASSWGDRGLIGELFF | TGTGCCAGCAGCTGGGGGGACAGGGGGCTGATCGGGGAGCTGTTTTTT
TRBJ1-1 | NA | TRBV10-3 | TRBD1 | CAISEDRQGPNTEAFF | TGTGCCATCAGTGAAGATCGACAGGGGCCTAACACTGAAGCTTTCTTT
TRBJ2-7 | NA | TRBV18 | TRBD1 | CASSPPPRGNEQYF | TGTGCCAGCTCACCACCGCCCAGGGGGAACGAGCAGTACTTC
TRBJ2-7 | NA | TRBV5-4 | TRBD1 | CASSSGTGPYEQYF | TGTGCCAGCAGCTCAGGGACAGGACCCTACGAGCAGTACTTC
TRBJ2-7 | NA | TRBV5-1 | TRBD1 | CASSWARDRDYEQYF | TGCGCCAGCAGCTGGGCCCGGGACAGGGATTACGAGCAGTACTTC